This record looks at one T cell receptor (beta chain) sequence and its context. Many counts were recorded for this clonotype. Its cognate antigen has yet to be identified. Base qualities are not provided; no much larger clone lies one nucleotide away. These data are taken from a study of T cells in Graves' hyperthyroidism and ophthalmopathy (dated 2019 in TCRdb). About the investigation overall: To identify distinguishing TCR V-J signatures, a discovery cohort of about 100 patients was used, comprising under 45 with Graves' ophthalmopathy and around 60 with stable Graves' hyperthyroidism. Prospective prediction of ophthalmopathy was tested in an independent validation cohort of fewer than 20 hyperthyroidism patients and 17 patients who later progressed to ophthalmopathy. For training and testing, the 100 or so patients in the discovery cohort were randomly divided in a 7:3 ratio. In addition, the study compared T-cell repertoires in thyroid tissue and in blood from over 5 Graves' hyperthyroidism patients. After blood sampling, hyperthyroidism patients were treated with methimazole at a starting dose of 30 mg daily, and ophthalmopathy patients were treated with high-dose intravenous methylprednisolone. TCR Vbeta CDR3 sequencing of 135 peripheral blood samples (43 ophthalmopathy, 75 to 80 hyperthyroidism and approximately 17 progressor patients) is reported in the paper.

A patient counted as having stable Graves' hyperthyroidism if no progression to ophthalmopathy occurred over 18 months of follow-up. Hyperthyroidism patients were newly diagnosed, with disease duration under 2 months, and aged 18 to 65 years. Any patient with an uncontrolled infection, another autoimmune disease, pregnancy or lactation was excluded. Diagnoses were based on clinical symptoms, serum thyroxine and TRAb, thyroid ultrasound and orbital computed tomography. Total RNA was extracted using Trizol reagent, and RNA quality was assessed on an Agilent 2100 Bioanalyzer. The CDR1 and CDR2 encoded by the germline V gene are SGHDN and FVKESK. V was cut back by 1 base and J by 7 bases, leaving a gap of 7 bases between them. The CDR3 contains 12 residues, cysteine and phenylalanine counted. CDR3 DNA only is kept here, 36 bases in frame from base 1. TCR beta CDR3 regions were amplified from RNA transcripts. The first round of RT-PCR for the TCR CDR3 was performed with the HTBI primer set and the Qiagen OneStep RT-PCR kit. A second multiplex PCR round built the libraries, followed by size selection and purification. Libraries were sequenced paired-end with 100 bp reads on an Illumina HiSeq2000. Per the original workflow: Raw data were processed with SOAPnuke, discarding reads with adapters, uncalled bases, mean Phred below 15, or no exact constant-primer or identifier match. COPE v1.2.5 was used to merge high-quality paired reads, and clonotypes were defined as unique nucleotide sequences. Clonotypes were aligned to IMGT TRBV, TRBD and TRBJ reference segments using MiTCR v1.1. Analysis was restricted to V-J combinations with a frequency above 0.0001, which covered roughly 99% of repertoires. The TCS score was defined as the ratio of F50 (clonal expansion) to E x V (chaos), calculated using BLOSUM62-based TCRdist between CDR3 peptides within each V-J. Welch's t-statistics and random forest reduced around 520 V-J features to about 13, which were used in a naive Bayes classifier (R e1071). The public reads were run again by TCRdb, first through fastp at Q25 and then through MiXCR, and only productive beta chains were kept. Rows matching on CDR3 protein sequence are summarized as one entry with the most common DNA and genes. The V and J calls come from TCRdb's annotation, not from the publication. The sample yields just over 550,000 distinct CDR3 sequences; about 43% were counted once. Clones ranked in the top ten supply approximately 8.2% of the sample.

What the authors observed across the whole study: A model built on a 13 V-J signature distinguished ophthalmopathy from stable hyperthyroidism, reaching 85% to 90% sensitivity and 81% to 83% specificity in cross-validation and 80%/75% in testing. No statistical method was used to set the sample size in advance, and investigators knew the group allocation. In validation, the model predicted progression to ophthalmopathy a median of roughly 6.2 months before onset, with 70% to 71% sensitivity and 72.22% specificity. Most expanded thyroid clonotypes (frequency above 0.001) were also detected in blood, a finding suggesting that blood repertoires may reflect thyroid immune responses.

The sequenced sample was peripheral blood or thyroid tissue (not recorded which). The sequence was obtained from a woman under 30 with Graves' hyperthyroidism. Donor details come from another sample of the same person, matched by shared clones. This sequence uses TRBV14 and TRBJ2-5; the D gene identity is not certain. The DNA sequence follows: TGTGCCAGCAGCCAAGTGGGTGTGACCCAGTACTTC. Protein translation: CASSQVGVTQYF.